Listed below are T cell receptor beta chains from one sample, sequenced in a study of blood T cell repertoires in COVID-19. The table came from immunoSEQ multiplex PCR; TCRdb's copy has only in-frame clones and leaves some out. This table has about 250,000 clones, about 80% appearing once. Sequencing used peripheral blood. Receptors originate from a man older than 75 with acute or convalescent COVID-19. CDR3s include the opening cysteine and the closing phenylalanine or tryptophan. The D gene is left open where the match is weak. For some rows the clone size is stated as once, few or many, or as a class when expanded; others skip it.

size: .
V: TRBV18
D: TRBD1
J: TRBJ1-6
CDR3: CASSPGQGWNSPLHF
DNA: TGTGCCAGCTCACCAGGACAGGGTTGGAATTCACCCCTCCACTTT

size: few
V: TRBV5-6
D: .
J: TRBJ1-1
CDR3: CASSRQVDTEAFF
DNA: TGTGCCAGCAGCCGCCAGGTGGACACTGAAGCTTTCTTT

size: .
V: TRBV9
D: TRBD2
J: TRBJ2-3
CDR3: CASSFKLAGASDTQYF
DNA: TGTGCCAGCAGCTTCAAACTAGCGGGAGCTTCAGATACGCAGTATTTT

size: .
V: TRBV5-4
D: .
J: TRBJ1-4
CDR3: CASSPQSTTNEKLFF
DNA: TGTGCCAGCAGCCCACAAAGTACAACTAATGAAAAACTGTTTTTT

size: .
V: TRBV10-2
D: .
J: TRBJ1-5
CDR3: CASSVSGMSNQPQHF
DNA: TGCGCCAGCAGTGTATCAGGGATGAGCAATCAGCCCCAGCATTTT

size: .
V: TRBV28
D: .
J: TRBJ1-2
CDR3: CASSPISVRASYGYTF
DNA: .

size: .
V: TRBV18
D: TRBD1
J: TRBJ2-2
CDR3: CASSRGTGTGELFF
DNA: TGTGCCAGCTCACGAGGGACAGGGACCGGGGAGCTGTTTTTT

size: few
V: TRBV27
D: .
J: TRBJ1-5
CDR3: CASSLGSVRPPGWPQHF
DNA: TGTGCCAGCAGTTTGGGCTCGGTCAGGCCCCCAGGATGGCCCCAGCATTTT

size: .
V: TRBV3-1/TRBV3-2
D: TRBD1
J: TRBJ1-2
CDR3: CASSTESTGFAGYTF
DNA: TGTGCCAGCAGTACCGAATCGACAGGGTTCGCTGGCTACACCTTC

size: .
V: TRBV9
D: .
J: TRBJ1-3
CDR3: CASSVAPGQKGNTIYF
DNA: TGTGCCAGCAGCGTAGCGCCGGGACAAAAAGGAAACACCATATATTTT

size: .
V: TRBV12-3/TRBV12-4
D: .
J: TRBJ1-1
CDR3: CASTAGAEKTLTF
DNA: TGTGCCAGCACCGCGGGCGCTGAAAAAACCCTTACTTTT

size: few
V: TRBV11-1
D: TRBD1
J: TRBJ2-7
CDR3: CASSLWGQGSYEQYF
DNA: TGTGCCAGCAGCTTATGGGGACAGGGCTCCTACGAGCAGTACTTC

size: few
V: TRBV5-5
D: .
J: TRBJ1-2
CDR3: CASSLVLSAPLGGYTF
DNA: TGTGCCAGCAGCTTGGTGCTTAGCGCTCCGCTTGGTGGCTACACCTTC

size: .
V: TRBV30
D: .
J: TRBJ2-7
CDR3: CAWSVLGRERYEQYF
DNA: TGTGCCTGGAGTGTACTTGGCAGGGAAAGATACGAGCAGTACTTC

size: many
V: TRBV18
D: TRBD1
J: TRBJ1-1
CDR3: CASSPWIQGANTEAFF
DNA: TGTGCCAGCTCACCGTGGATACAGGGGGCGAACACTGAAGCTTTCTTT

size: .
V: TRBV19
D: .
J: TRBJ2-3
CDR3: CASTRGTREVDTQYF
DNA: TGTGCCAGTACCCGCGGGACTCGCGAGGTAGATACGCAGTATTTT

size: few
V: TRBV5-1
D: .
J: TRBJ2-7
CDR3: CASSLRTTTYEQYF
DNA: TGCGCCAGCAGCTTGCGAACAACCACCTACGAGCAGTACTTC

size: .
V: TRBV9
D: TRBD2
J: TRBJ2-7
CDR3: CASSVAPGLAGGSSYEQYF
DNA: TGTGCCAGCAGCGTGGCCCCGGGACTAGCGGGGGGGAGCTCCTACGAGCAGTACTTC

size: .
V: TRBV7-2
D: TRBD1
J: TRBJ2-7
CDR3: CATTPPGGSYEQYF
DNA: TGTGCCACTACTCCCCCAGGGGGCTCCTACGAGCAGTACTTC

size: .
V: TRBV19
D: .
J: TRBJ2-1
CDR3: CASKDQGLVGPNEQFF
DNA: TGTGCCAGTAAGGACCAGGGCTTGGTCGGTCCCAATGAGCAGTTCTTC

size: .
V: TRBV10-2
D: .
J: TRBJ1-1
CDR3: CASRRLETEAFF
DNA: TGCGCCAGCAGACGGCTAGAAACTGAAGCTTTCTTT

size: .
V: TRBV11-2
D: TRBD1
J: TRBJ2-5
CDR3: CASSRDRGETQYF
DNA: TGTGCCAGCAGCCGGGACAGGGGCGAGACCCAGTACTTC

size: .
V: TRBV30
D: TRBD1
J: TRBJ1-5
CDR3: CAWSVGTGKQPQHF
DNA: TGTGCCTGGAGTGTAGGGACAGGGAAACAGCCCCAGCATTTT

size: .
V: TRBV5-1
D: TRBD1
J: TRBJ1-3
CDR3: CASSVLGQGAGNTIYF
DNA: TGCGCCAGCAGCGTTTTGGGACAGGGTGCCGGAAACACCATATATTTT

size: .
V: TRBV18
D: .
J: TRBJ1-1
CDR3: CASSPGTSNTEAFF
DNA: TGTGCCAGCTCACCCGGGACAAGCAACACTGAAGCTTTCTTT

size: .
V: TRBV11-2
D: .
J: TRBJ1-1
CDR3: CASSLDLGRGAEAFF
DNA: TGTGCCAGCAGCTTAGATCTAGGTCGGGGTGCTGAAGCTTTCTTT

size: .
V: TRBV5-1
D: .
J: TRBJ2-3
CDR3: CASSLGPFRGTDTQYF
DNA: TGCGCCAGCAGCTTGGGTCCATTCCGGGGGACAGATACGCAGTATTTT

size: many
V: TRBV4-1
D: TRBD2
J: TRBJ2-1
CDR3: CASSHSVYSSGGLKPYNEQFF
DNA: TGCGCCAGCAGCCACTCGGTTTATAGTAGCGGGGGGTTGAAGCCCTACAATGAGCAGTTCTTC

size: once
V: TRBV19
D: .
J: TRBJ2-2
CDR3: CASSITGVRAGELFF
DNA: TGTGCCAGTAGTATTACCGGAGTGAGGGCCGGGGAGCTGTTTTTT

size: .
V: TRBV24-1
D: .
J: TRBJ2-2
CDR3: CAIRGAANTGELFF
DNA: TGTGCCATTCGGGGGGCAGCGAACACCGGGGAGCTGTTTTTT

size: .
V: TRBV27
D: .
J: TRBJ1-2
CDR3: CASSGRNGYTF
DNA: TGTGCCAGCAGTGGCAGAAATGGCTACACCTTC

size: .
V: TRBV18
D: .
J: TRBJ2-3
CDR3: CASSPQGTDTQYF
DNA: TGTGCCAGCTCACCCCAGGGGACAGATACGCAGTATTTT

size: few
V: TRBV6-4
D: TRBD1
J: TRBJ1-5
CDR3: CASSDSQGVQPQHF
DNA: TGTGCCAGCAGTGATTCCCAGGGGGTTCAGCCCCAGCATTTT

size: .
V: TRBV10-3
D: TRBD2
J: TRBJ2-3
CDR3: CAISGQMSGGAWDTQYF
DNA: TGTGCCATCAGTGGGCAAATGAGCGGGGGGGCGTGGGATACGCAGTATTTT

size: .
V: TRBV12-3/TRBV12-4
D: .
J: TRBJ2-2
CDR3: CASSFIDTGELFF
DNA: TGTGCCAGCAGTTTCATAGACACCGGGGAGCTGTTTTTT

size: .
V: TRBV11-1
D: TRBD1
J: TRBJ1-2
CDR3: CASSSSGQGIYGYTF
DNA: TGTGCCAGCAGCTCTAGCGGACAGGGGATCTATGGCTACACCTTC

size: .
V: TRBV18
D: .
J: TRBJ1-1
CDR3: CASSPGGEAFF
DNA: TGTGCCAGCTCACCAGGGGGGGAAGCTTTCTTT

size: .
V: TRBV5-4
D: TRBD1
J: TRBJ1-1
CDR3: CASSRTGGAYLNTEAFF
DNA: TGTGCCAGCAGCAGGACAGGGGGCGCGTATCTGAACACTGAAGCTTTCTTT

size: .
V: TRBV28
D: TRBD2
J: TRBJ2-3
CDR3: CASSPLRGTTGGPNTDTQYF
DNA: TGTGCCAGCAGCCCGTTACGGGGTACAACGGGAGGGCCCAACACAGATACGCAGTATTTT

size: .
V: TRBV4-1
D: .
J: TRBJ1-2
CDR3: CASSQEGSMNYGYTF
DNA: TGCGCCAGCAGCCAAGAGGGCAGTATGAACTATGGCTACACCTTC

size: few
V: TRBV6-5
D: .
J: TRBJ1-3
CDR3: CASGSRNSGNTIYF
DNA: TGTGCCAGCGGTAGTCGTAACTCTGGAAACACCATATATTTT

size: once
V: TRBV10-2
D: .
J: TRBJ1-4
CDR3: CASSDGTSGREKLFF
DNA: TGCGCCAGCAGTGACGGGACATCAGGGCGGGAAAAACTGTTTTTT

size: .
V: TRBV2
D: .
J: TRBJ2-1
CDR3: CASTRGHPDYNEQFF
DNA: TGTGCCAGCACTAGAGGACATCCGGATTACAATGAGCAGTTCTTC

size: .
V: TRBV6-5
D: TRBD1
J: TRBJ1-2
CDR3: CASSQRYRGGYGYTF
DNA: TGTGCCAGCAGTCAACGGTACAGGGGCGGCTATGGCTACACCTTC

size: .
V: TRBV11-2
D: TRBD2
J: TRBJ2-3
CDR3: CASSFGTSGTSTDTQYF
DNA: TGTGCCAGCAGCTTCGGGACTAGCGGGACTAGCACAGATACGCAGTATTTT

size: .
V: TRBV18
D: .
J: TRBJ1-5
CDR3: CASSPKQASNQPQHF
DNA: TGTGCCAGCTCACCAAAACAGGCGAGCAATCAGCCCCAGCATTTT

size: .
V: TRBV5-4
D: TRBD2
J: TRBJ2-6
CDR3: CASSSFRGGPSGANVLTF
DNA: TGTGCCAGCAGCTCCTTTCGCGGGGGGCCTTCTGGGGCCAACGTCCTGACTTTC

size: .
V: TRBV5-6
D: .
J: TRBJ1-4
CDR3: CASSLISRGRENEKLFF
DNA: TGTGCCAGCAGCTTGATATCAAGGGGACGGGAGAATGAAAAACTGTTTTTT

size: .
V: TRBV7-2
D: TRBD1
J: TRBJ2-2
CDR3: CASSFTGTVVTGELFF
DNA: TGTGCCAGCAGCTTCACCGGGACAGTGGTTACCGGGGAGCTGTTTTTT

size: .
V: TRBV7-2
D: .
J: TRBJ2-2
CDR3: CASSLALDTGELFF
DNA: TGTGCCAGCAGCTTAGCCCTAGACACCGGGGAGCTGTTTTTT